This T cell receptor (beta chain) originates from a study of beta chain features in type 1 diabetes. Study-level points and caveats: Among all four CD4+ subsets, Type 1 diabetes patients had TCRB CDR3s that were moderately but significantly shorter. Researchers cautioned that cDNA sequencing could over-represent cells with high TCR expression.

Germline V lookup: CDR1 SGHRS, CDR2 YFSETQ. The V end lost 5 bases, the J end lost 2 bases, and 17 bases lay between the germline ends. This CDR3 region has 15 residues. Cells sorted by CD45RO/CCR7/CD25/CD127/CD95/CD27 comprised CD4+ naive, central memory, regulatory and stem cell-like memory cells. On this clone: No antigen is known for it.

Expressed TCRB transcripts were sequenced after all isolated RNA was converted to cDNA. Data came from immunoSEQ multiplex PCR; TCRdb stores just in-frame clones and leaves some out. The sample consists of around 160,000 clones, 63% of them appearing once. The origin of this receptor is a young man with type 1 diabetes. Sequencing was performed on naive CD4+ T cells from blood. The rearrangement joins TRBV5-1 to TRBJ2-7; the D call may be TRBD1 or TRBD2 (5 bases each). CDR3 sequence: CASSTTGTYPYEQYF. The CDR3 coding sequence is TGCGCCAGCAGTACCACCGGGACCTATCCCTACGAGCAGTACTTC.